A single sample is the source of the 24 T cell receptor beta chains below, sequenced in a study of shared clonotypes between healthy human individuals. TCRdb's table, derived via immunoSEQ multiplex PCR, lists solely in-frame clones and lacks some. The sample has over 750,000 clones, around 96% seen once; the top ten hold about 0.21%. Terminally differentiated effector memory CD45RA+ cells were excluded from the naive CD8 cells, which were CD45RO-negative and positively selected for CCR7. Material for sequencing was naive CD8+ T cells sorted from blood. The receptors come from a man aged 30-40 years in good health.

The gene calls are TRBV7-9 and TRBJ2-5, with D possibly called TRBD1 or TRBD2 (5 bases each). The CDR3 has 16 residues. The germline V and J ends were trimmed by 7 bases and 2 bases, with 20 bases remaining between them. Germline CDR1 is SEHNR and CDR2 is FQNEAQ (reference sequence). The DNA for the CDR3 is TGTGCCAGCACCGCCCCGATGGGGGATCTACAAGAGACCCAGTACTTC. Amino acid sequence: CASTAPMGDLQETQYF.

V is TRBV2 and J is TRBJ2-3; weak D call: TRBD2 (5 bases). The V end lost 2 bases, the J end lost 4 bases, and 19 bases lay between the germline ends. Germline loops: CDR1 SNHLY, CDR2 FYNNEI. CDR3 length equals 17 residues. CDR3 sequence reads: CASSEPIRPNSADTQYF. DNA of the CDR3: TGTGCCAGCAGTGAACCTATCCGGCCGAATAGCGCAGATACGCAGTATTTT.

The chain joins TRBV11-2 to TRBJ1-5, with a possible D match to TRBD1 (5 bases). CDR1 SGHAT and CDR2 FQNNGV come from the germline V gene. The CDR3 has 13 amino acids. Trimming left V 0 bases short and J 6 bases short, with 6 bases between. The CDR3 protein is CASSLDGAQPQHF. DNA for the CDR3: TGTGCCAGCAGCTTAGACGGGGCTCAGCCCCAGCATTTT.

J is TRBJ2-1 and V is TRBV13; 10 bases agree with TRBD1. This CDR3 spans 15 amino acids. Germline V gives CDR1 PRHDT, CDR2 FYEKMQ (reference sequence). The V gene end was trimmed by 4 bases and the J gene end by 5 bases; junction bases not matched to a gene: 5. The CDR3 sequence is CASSSPGQGHNEQFF. CDR3 coding DNA: TGTGCCAGCAGCTCCCCGGGACAGGGGCACAATGAGCAGTTCTTC.

This clone has a single count. The chain couples TRBV11-2 to TRBJ2-2; TRBD2 matches 8 bases. The trim removed 6 bases at V and 5 bases at J, leaving 8 bases unmatched. Germline CDR1 and CDR2: SGHAT and FQNNGV. The CDR3 sequence is 15 residues long. The CDR3 sequence is CASSSGTSRTGELFF. The DNA of the CDR3 is TGTGCCAGCAGTTCCGGGACTAGTCGGACCGGGGAGCTGTTTTTT.

The chain uses TRBV6-5 and TRBJ2-5; either TRBD1 or TRBD2 may fit D (6 bases each). CDR3 length: 16 amino acids. Germline V gene data show CDR1 as MNHEY and CDR2 as SVGAGI. With 2 bases removed from V and 5 bases from J, the gap between germline ends came to 18 bases. This CDR3 reads CASSYDSTGAGETQYF. The DNA of the CDR3 is TGTGCCAGCAGTTACGACTCGACGGGGGCGGGCGAGACCCAGTACTTC.

This clone has just one count. The chain has TRBV11-2 and TRBJ2-3, with 12 nucleotides matching TRBD2. There are 17 residues in the CDR3. V was clipped by 4 bases and J by 2 bases; unmatched bases: 7. Germline CDR1 and CDR2: SGHAT and FQNNGV. The CDR3 is CASSSFRTSGTTDTQYF. CDR3 in DNA: TGTGCCAGCAGCTCATTTAGGACTAGCGGGACCACAGATACGCAGTATTTT.

V is TRBV2 and J is TRBJ2-5; possibly TRBD1 for D (5 bases). Trimming left V 8 bases short and J 3 bases short, with 10 bases between. This CDR3 has 12 amino acids. Germline CDR1 reads SNHLY; CDR2 reads FYNNEI. This chain's CDR3 is CASQVREETQYF. As DNA, the CDR3 is TGTGCCAGCCAGGTCAGGGAAGAGACCCAGTACTTC.

The gene calls are TRBV27 and TRBJ1-5; 7 bases map to TRBD1. Per the germline V gene, CDR1 is MNHEY and CDR2 is SMNVEV (reference sequence). There are 14 residues in the CDR3. The ends lost 6 bases at V and 7 bases at J; junction bases unmatched: 9. As DNA, the CDR3 is TGTGCCAGCAGGGCGACAGGGTCAACACAGCCCCAGCATTTT. It codes for CASRATGSTQPQHF.

The CDR3: CASSVQGTLAKNIQYF. As DNA, the CDR3 is TGCGCCAGCAGCGTCCAGGGAACCCTAGCCAAAAACATTCAGTACTTC. The gene calls are TRBV5-1 and TRBJ2-4, with D possibly being TRBD1 (5 bases). The CDR3 consists of 16 residues. Per germline, CDR1 SGHRS and CDR2 YFSETQ. V lost 4 bases and J lost 0, with 14 bases in between.

The table lists this clone with a count of one. Within the sample, other DNA sequences also encode this same CDR3. V is TRBV28 and J is TRBJ2-7; D call uncertain. V gave up 3 bases and J gave up 0 bases, with 6 bases separating them. CDR1 and CDR2 from the germline V gene are MDHEN and SYDVKM. The CDR3 has 13 amino acids. The CDR3 DNA is TGTGCCAGCAGTTTGGTGAGCTCCTACGAGCAGTACTTC. It translates to CASSLVSSYEQYF.

This clone appeared once. This chain connects TRBV28 to TRBJ1-5; the D gene is possibly TRBD1 (6 bases). V was trimmed by 6 bases and J by 2 bases, leaving 14 bases between them. CDR3 length equals 15 residues. Germline V gene sequence: CDR1 MDHEN, CDR2 SYDVKM. CDR3 amino acids: CASRTTGTGNQPQHF. CDR3 DNA: TGTGCCAGCAGGACCACAGGGACGGGCAATCAGCCCCAGCATTTT.

V usage is TRBV5-1 and J usage is TRBJ2-7, with D perhaps being TRBD1 or TRBD2 (5 bases each). The V end lost 1 base, the J end lost 5 bases, and 16 bases lay between the germline ends. CDR1 SGHRS and CDR2 YFSETQ come from the germline V gene. This CDR3 has 15 amino acids. The DNA for the CDR3 is TGCGCCAGCAGCTTGCTGTATCGGGGCCAGGACGAGCAGTACTTC. Amino acids: CASSLLYRGQDEQYF.

CDR3 protein: CASSVGGAVSYEQYF. The CDR3 DNA reads TGTGCCAGCAGCGTAGGTGGCGCGGTGTCCTACGAGCAGTACTTC. This sequence joins TRBV9 and TRBJ2-7; D remains unclear. V gave up 0 bases and J gave up 1 base, with 11 bases separating them. The CDR3 consists of 15 residues. Germline loops: CDR1 SGDLS, CDR2 YYNGEE. Combining the CDR3 with reference TRBV9 and TRBJ2-7 gives the whole variable domain DSGVTQTPKHLITATGQRVTLRCSPRSGDLSVYWYQQSLDQGLQFLIQYYNGEERAKGNILERFSAQQFPDLHSELNLSSLELGDSALYFCASSVGGAVSYEQYFGPGTRLTVT.

The genes are TRBV7-7 and TRBJ2-7; the D gene is possibly TRBD1 (6 bases). V was pared by 2 bases and J by 7 bases, with 12 bases between. The CDR3 runs 13 residues. The germline CDR1 and CDR2 sequences are SSHAT and FNYEAQ (reference sequence). The DNA for the CDR3 is TGTGCCAGCAGCTTACGGATAGGGGGAGAGCAGTACTTC. It yields the protein CASSLRIGGEQYF.

This chain uses TRBV25-1 with TRBJ2-7; TRBD2 is a possible D gene (6 bases). Between the trimmed V and J ends, which lost 6 bases and 4 bases, there was a span of 16 bases. The CDR3 has 14 amino acids. Germline V gene sequence: CDR1 MGHDK, CDR2 SYGVNS. CDR3 region: CASRFEGGRYEQYF. The DNA for the CDR3 is TGTGCCAGCAGGTTTGAGGGAGGTAGATACGAGCAGTACTTC.

The V call is TRBV2, the J call TRBJ2-7; no clear D. CDR3 length: 12 residues. Germline V CDR1 and CDR2: SNHLY, FYNNEI. Trimming left V 7 bases short and J 1 base short, with 8 bases between. CDR3 in amino acids: CASMGRSYEQYF. The CDR3 nucleotides read TGTGCCAGCATGGGCAGATCCTACGAGCAGTACTTC.

J is TRBJ2-2 and V is TRBV5-1; D is unresolved. The germline gives CDR1 SGHRS, CDR2 YFSETQ. The V end was cut by 4 bases, the J end by 3 bases, with 10 bases between. The CDR3 extends over 14 amino acids. The CDR3 loop reads CASSLSRDTGELFF. The CDR3 nucleotides read TGCGCCAGCAGCCTCAGTAGAGACACCGGGGAGCTGTTTTTT. The full variable domain, in which reference TRBV5-1 and TRBJ2-2 provide the parts outside the CDR3, is KAGVTQTPRYLIKTRGQQVTLSCSPISGHRSVSWYQQTPGQGLQFLFEYFSETQRNKGNFPGRFSGRQFSNSRSEMNVSTLELGDSALYLCASSLSRDTGELFFGEGSRLTVL.

The chain uses TRBV4-1 and TRBJ2-7; 7 nucleotides agree with TRBD1. This CDR3 spans 16 amino acids. Germline values: CDR1 MGHRA, CDR2 YSYEKL. With 1 base clipped from V and 2 bases from J, the junction kept 8 bases outside the gene matches. The CDR3 reads CASSQVWDSEAYEQYF. For the CDR3, the DNA is TGCGCCAGCAGCCAAGTGTGGGACAGTGAAGCCTACGAGCAGTACTTC.

The chain links TRBV7-6 to TRBJ2-1; D not resolved. The V and J ends lost 8 bases and 7 bases respectively, with 9 bases between them. Germline-derived CDR1 and CDR2 are SGHVS and FNYEAQ. The CDR3 runs 11 residues. Here the CDR3 DNA reads TGTGCCAGCGGTCCTGGGAATGAGCAGTTCTTC. This encodes CASGPGNEQFF.

This clone is a singleton in its sample. For the CDR3, the DNA is TGTGCCAGTAGCACTCGTCCCAAGATGAACACCGGGGAGCTGTTTTTT. Protein product: CASSTRPKMNTGELFF. The V call is TRBV19, the J call TRBJ2-2; D is ambiguous. The CDR3 covers 16 residues. Germline V gene data show CDR1 as LNHDA and CDR2 as SQIVND (reference sequence). Trimming cost V 6 bases and J 1 base, with 15 bases left between them. Combining the CDR3 with reference TRBV19 and TRBJ2-2 gives the whole variable domain DGGITQSPKYLFRKEGQNVTLSCEQNLNHDAMYWYRQDPGQGLRLIYYSQIVNDFQKGDIAEGYSVSREKKESFPLTVTSAQKNPTAFYLCASSTRPKMNTGELFFGEGSRLTVL.

The V and J genes are TRBV27 and TRBJ2-2; TRBD2 agrees at 11 bases. Germline V CDR1 and CDR2: MNHEY, SMNVEV (reference sequence). This CDR3 contains 15 residues. V was pared by 3 bases and J by 5 bases, with 2 bases of the junction left unmatched. CDR3 in amino acids: CASSFSGRGTGELFF. The CDR3 DNA sequence: TGTGCCAGCAGTTTTAGCGGGAGGGGTACCGGGGAGCTGTTTTTT.

The chain couples TRBV5-1 to TRBJ1-4; D may be TRBD1 (5 bases). The CDR3 is 13 amino acids. Germline V gene lookup returns CDR1 SGHRS and CDR2 YFSETQ. The germline V and J ends were trimmed by 0 bases and 7 bases, with 7 bases remaining between them. DNA of the CDR3: TGCGCCAGCAGCTTGGGACAGTCTGAAAAACTGTTTTTT. It yields the protein CASSLGQSEKLFF.

This chain connects TRBV9 to TRBJ2-1; 10 bases fit TRBD2. Germline CDR1 and CDR2: SGDLS and YYNGEE. The V gene end was trimmed by 3 bases and the J gene end by 8 bases; junction bases not matched to a gene: 8. This CDR3 region has 15 residues. CDR3 residues: CASSDTAGGTHEQFF. The CDR3 DNA reads TGTGCCAGCAGCGACACAGCGGGAGGGACGCATGAGCAGTTCTTC.